This record looks at one T cell receptor beta chain sequence and its context. No antigen is known for it. This sample is drawn from a study of cytomegalovirus exposure and HLA in healthy donors. General study points: Later, TCR association rates were found to vary by HLA locus, highest for DRB1 and lowest for HLA-C. While the bulk of TCR sequences proved rare, some public TCRs turned up in many donors.

The PCR used 60 Vbeta and 13 Jbeta primers. TCRdb keeps only in-frame clones here, not all; method: immunoSEQ multiplex PCR. The table lists over 150,000 clones, 80% of them singletons, with roughly 4.7% in the top ten. This receptor was taken from a man aged 30 to 45 in good health and CMV-seronegative. Material: PBMCs.

For the CDR3, the DNA is TGTGCCAGTAATACGGTGGGGACAGGGTCAACCCGTGGCTACACCTTC. This gives the protein CASNTVGTGSTRGYTF. The rearrangement uses TRBV19 and TRBJ1-2; 9 positions match TRBD1. Germline V CDR1 and CDR2: LNHDA, SQIVND (reference sequence). The CDR3 runs to 16 residues. Trimming at V came to 7 bases and at J to 7 bases, leaving 16 bases not matched to a gene.